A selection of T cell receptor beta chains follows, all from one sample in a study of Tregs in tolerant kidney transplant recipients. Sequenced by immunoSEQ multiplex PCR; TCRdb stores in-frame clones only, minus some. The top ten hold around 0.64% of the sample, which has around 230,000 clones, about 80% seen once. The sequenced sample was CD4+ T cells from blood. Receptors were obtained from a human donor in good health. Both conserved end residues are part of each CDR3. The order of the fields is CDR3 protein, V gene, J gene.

cdr3_aa: CASSPLYGDTEAFF; v_call: TRBV6-5; j_call: TRBJ1-1
cdr3_aa: CASSLPSSYEQYF; v_call: TRBV11-2; j_call: TRBJ2-7
cdr3_aa: CASSVPGPSGEQYF; v_call: TRBV5-6; j_call: TRBJ2-7
cdr3_aa: CASSPNPSARGLNYGYTF; v_call: TRBV18; j_call: TRBJ1-2
cdr3_aa: CASSLGDRGYTEAFF; v_call: TRBV5-1; j_call: TRBJ1-1
cdr3_aa: CAISEPGQDLYGYTF; v_call: TRBV10-3; j_call: TRBJ1-2
cdr3_aa: CASSSTGWGTEAFF; v_call: TRBV7-9; j_call: TRBJ1-1
cdr3_aa: CASSRDSRHEQYF; v_call: TRBV11-2; j_call: TRBJ2-7
cdr3_aa: CASSPTGLDQPQHF; v_call: TRBV6-5; j_call: TRBJ1-5
cdr3_aa: CASSSDRAPYNEQFF; v_call: TRBV6-5; j_call: TRBJ2-1
cdr3_aa: CASSSNRVGGEKLFF; v_call: TRBV7-6; j_call: TRBJ1-4
cdr3_aa: CASSLGHSPGVNQPQHF; v_call: TRBV11-3; j_call: TRBJ1-5
cdr3_aa: CASSEAPGTGASYEQYF; v_call: TRBV25-1; j_call: TRBJ2-7
cdr3_aa: CAWSKQGNQPQHF; v_call: TRBV30; j_call: TRBJ1-5
cdr3_aa: CASNSWTANYGYTF; v_call: TRBV13; j_call: TRBJ1-2
cdr3_aa: CASSRTGGRYNEQFF; v_call: TRBV7-2; j_call: TRBJ2-1
cdr3_aa: CASSLGTVNTGELFF; v_call: TRBV5-1; j_call: TRBJ2-2